Each of the 26 T cell receptor beta chains below was sequenced from the same sample in a study of siplizumab effects on memory and regulatory T cells. Generated by immunoSEQ multiplex PCR, the TCRdb table keeps only in-frame clones and is missing some. The table includes 94,000 or so clones, 93% detected once. Sequenced sample: CD8+ T cells sorted from blood. These receptors were taken from a human donor in good health.

This chain joins TRBV4-3 and TRBJ1-1; no reliable D call. The ends were cut back, 2 bases at V and 5 bases at J, with 9 bases in the middle. The CDR3 is made up of 13 amino acids. Germline CDR1 reads LGHNA; CDR2 reads YSLEER. The DNA of the CDR3 is TGCGCCAGCAGCCAAAGTGGGCGTACTGAAGCTTTCTTT. The encoded protein is CASSQSGRTEAFF.

Only one count was recorded for this clone. V usage is TRBV7-9 and J usage is TRBJ1-2; D gene unclear. Germline V gene lookup returns CDR1 SEHNR and CDR2 FQNEAQ (reference sequence). With 1 base removed from V and 3 bases from J, the gap between germline ends came to 3 bases. The length of the CDR3 is 12 residues. In nucleotides, the CDR3 is TGTGCCAGCAGCTTAGTCGACTATGGCTACACCTTC. Amino acid sequence: CASSLVDYGYTF.

The rearrangement joins TRBV5-4 to TRBJ2-5, with D maybe TRBD1 (7 bases). Germline V gene lookup returns CDR1 SGHNT and CDR2 YYREEE (reference sequence). V was clipped by 1 base and J by 5 bases, with 15 bases between them. The CDR3 runs 15 residues. CDR3 in amino acids: CASSLRGRGDETQYF. The DNA of the CDR3 is TGTGCCAGCAGCTTGAGAGGCAGGGGGGACGAGACCCAGTACTTC. The entire variable domain, with the rest obtained from reference TRBV5-4 and TRBJ2-5, is as follows: ETGVTQSPTHLIKTRGQQVTLRCSSQSGHNTVSWYQQALGQGPQFIFQYYREEENGRGNFPPRFSGLQFPNYSSELNVNALELDDSALYLCASSLRGRGDETQYFGPGTRLLVL.

This clone was detected only once. This chain links TRBV9 with TRBJ2-1; 7 nucleotides align to TRBD1. This CDR3 has 17 residues. Germline V gene lookup returns CDR1 SGDLS and CDR2 YYNGEE. V lost 4 bases, J lost 7 bases, and 17 bases stayed unmatched. This CDR3 is CASSPNPQGQVRNEQFF. The CDR3 bases are TGTGCCAGCAGCCCCAACCCACAGGGGCAGGTTAGGAATGAGCAGTTCTTC.

V gene TRBV7-2 combines with J gene TRBJ2-1, with 7 bases fitting TRBD1. The CDR3 has 13 residues. Germline V CDR1 and CDR2: SGHTA, FQGNSA. The junction had 9 bases not matched to a gene; V was cut back by 8 bases and J by 8 bases. CDR3 in DNA: TGTGCCAGCGGAGCAGGGGGTGAATATGAGCAGTTCTTC. Its translation: CASGAGGEYEQFF.

The chain couples TRBV15 to TRBJ1-4, with D maybe TRBD1 (6 bases). The CDR3 is 16 amino acids. Per the germline V gene, CDR1 is LNHNV and CDR2 is YYDKDF (reference sequence). V was clipped by 3 bases and J by 4 bases, with 15 bases between them. Here the CDR3 reads CATSRSTGAHNEKLFF. CDR3 nucleotides: TGTGCCACCAGCAGGTCCACGGGGGCCCATAATGAAAAACTGTTTTTT. The complete variable domain, with remaining parts taken from reference TRBV15 and TRBJ1-4, reads DAMVIQNPRYQVTQFGKPVTLSCSQTLNHNVMYWYQQKSSQAPKLLFHYYDKDFNNEADTPDNFQSRRPNTSFCFLDIRSPGLGDTAMYLCATSRSTGAHNEKLFFGSGTQLSVL.

A single count supports this clone. The rearrangement uses TRBV6-1 and TRBJ2-1; possibly TRBD2 for D (5 bases). This CDR3 comprises 15 residues. Per the germline V gene, CDR1 is MNHNS and CDR2 is SASEGT. V was clipped by 6 bases and J by 2 bases, with 14 bases between them. In DNA, the CDR3 is TGTGCCAGCAGACCCGGACTCAGCCCCTACAATGAGCAGTTCTTC. The encoded protein is CASRPGLSPYNEQFF.

The chain employs TRBV29-1 and TRBJ1-2; D perhaps matches TRBD1 (5 bases). CDR3 length: 12 residues. V was pared by 7 bases and J by 5 bases, with 14 bases between. Germline values: CDR1 SQVTM, CDR2 ANQGSEA. For the CDR3, the DNA is TGCAGCGACAAAGGGGACGCGTATGGCTACACCTTC. Its translation: CSDKGDAYGYTF.

This clone was seen more than once but under ten times. This chain uses TRBV7-8 with TRBJ1-2; no firm D call. The CDR3 spans 12 residues. The V and J ends lost 5 bases and 4 bases respectively, with 8 bases between them. Germline V gene data show CDR1 as SGHVS and CDR2 as FQNEAQ. Here the CDR3 DNA reads TGTGCCAGCAGCGTTATGGGCTATGGCTACACCTTC. It encodes CASSVMGYGYTF.

The chain recombines TRBV18 with TRBJ2-3, with D possibly matching TRBD2 (5 bases). This CDR3 comprises 19 residues. V lost 0 bases and J 0 bases, leaving 19 bases between the germline ends. CDR1 and CDR2 (germline): KGHSH, LQKENI. CDR3 coding DNA: TGTGCCAGCTCACCACCTACCAGCGGCGGCCCAATTAGCACAGATACGCAGTATTTT. Amino acid sequence: CASSPPTSGGPISTDTQYF.

The chain couples TRBV7-9 to TRBJ2-3, with 9 nucleotides matching TRBD2. V shed 5 bases, J shed 3 bases, and the junction held 6 bases outside the gene matches. CDR3 length: 15 residues. Germline V gives CDR1 SEHNR, CDR2 FQNEAQ (reference sequence). CDR3 region: CASSPLAGLTDTQYF. CDR3 in DNA: TGTGCCAGCAGCCCCCTAGCGGGGCTGACAGATACGCAGTATTTT.

The chain has TRBV4-1 and TRBJ2-2; a weak D match, TRBD1 (6 bases). This CDR3 has 15 residues. V was trimmed by 10 bases and J by 6 bases, leaving 21 bases between them. In germline, CDR1 is MGHRA, CDR2 YSYEKL. The CDR3 DNA reads TGCGCCACCACACCCAGTCAGGGGATCGCCGGGGAGCTGTTTTTT. This encodes CATTPSQGIAGELFF.

J is TRBJ2-7 and V is TRBV15, with D maybe TRBD2 (6 bases). Trimming stripped 0 bases from V and 0 bases from J, with 12 bases between. CDR1 LNHNV and CDR2 YYDKDF come from the germline V gene (reference sequence). The CDR3 is 16 amino acids. This CDR3 is CATSRDPPGSSYEQYF. The CDR3 bases are TGTGCCACCAGCAGAGATCCCCCCGGGAGCTCCTACGAGCAGTACTTC.

The chain links TRBV2 to TRBJ1-1; no firm D call. Germline CDR1 and CDR2: SNHLY and FYNNEI. Trimming removed 3 bases at V and 10 bases at J, with 15 bases between. CDR3 length: 13 amino acids. The CDR3 loop is CASSETNSVGAFF. DNA of the CDR3: TGTGCCAGCAGTGAGACGAACTCGGTTGGAGCTTTCTTT.

The rearrangement joins TRBV4-1 to TRBJ2-3; D ambiguous. The CDR3 is 15 amino acids. The ends were cut back, 0 bases at V and 0 bases at J, with 7 bases in the middle. Germline V gene data show CDR1 as MGHRA and CDR2 as YSYEKL. The CDR3 coding sequence is TGCGCCAGCAGCCAAGAGGCCACTAGCACAGATACGCAGTATTTT. Translation: CASSQEATSTDTQYF.

The chain couples TRBV5-6 to TRBJ2-2; D remains unclear. CDR1 is SGHDT, CDR2 YYEEEE, per germline. The germline V and J ends were trimmed by 2 bases and 7 bases, with 9 bases remaining between them. This CDR3 is built from 13 residues. The CDR3 nucleotides read TGTGCCAGCAGCTTTGAAGTGGACGGGGAGCTGTTTTTT. Translated, it gives CASSFEVDGELFF.

This chain uses TRBV25-1 with TRBJ1-2, with 7 bases lining up with TRBD1. With 0 bases clipped from V and 6 bases from J, the junction kept 4 bases outside the gene matches. Germline V gene data show CDR1 as MGHDK and CDR2 as SYGVNS. CDR3 size: 14 residues. CDR3 sequence reads: CASSEYRTGDGYTF. The DNA of the CDR3 is TGTGCCAGCAGTGAATACCGGACAGGAGATGGCTACACCTTC.

The chain has TRBV7-9 and TRBJ2-7; possible D gene TRBD2, 5 bases. V was clipped by 10 bases and J by 3 bases, with 22 bases between them. The CDR3 has 15 residues. Germline V lookup: CDR1 SEHNR, CDR2 FQNEAQ (reference sequence). The CDR3 DNA sequence: TGTGCCACCCTTGGCATAAAAACGGGAAACTACGAGCAGTACTTC. It is translated as CATLGIKTGNYEQYF.

The chain recombines TRBV5-1 with TRBJ2-7; D possibly corresponds to TRBD1 (5 bases). The germline V gene encodes CDR1 SGHRS and CDR2 YFSETQ. This CDR3 spans 15 amino acids. Trimming shortened V by 0 bases and J by 2 bases, and 12 bases separated the two germline ends. As DNA, the CDR3 is TGCGCCAGCAGCTTGGCCTGGGGCGATCCCTACGAGCAGTACTTC. It yields the protein CASSLAWGDPYEQYF.

The chain has TRBV30 and TRBJ1-1; no definite D call. Trimming took off 1 base at V and 0 bases at J, with 6 bases between the two ends. The CDR3 has 13 amino acids. Germline V gene lookup returns CDR1 GTSNPN and CDR2 SVGIG (reference sequence). The CDR3 sequence: CAWSGGMNTEAFF. The CDR3 DNA sequence: TGTGCCTGGAGTGGCGGAATGAACACTGAAGCTTTCTTT.

The chain is built from TRBV7-9 and TRBJ2-5; 9 positions match TRBD2. J gave up 5 bases and V 3 bases, and 7 bases lay outside the gene matches. Germline CDR1 is SEHNR and CDR2 is FQNEAQ (reference sequence). This CDR3 comprises 15 residues. This CDR3 is CASSLVLAGSETQYF. The CDR3 nucleotides are TGTGCCAGCAGCTTGGTCCTAGCGGGATCGGAGACCCAGTACTTC.

The chain links TRBV27 to TRBJ1-2; TRBD1 is a possible D gene (5 bases). Germline lookup yields CDR1 MNHEY and CDR2 SMNVEV (reference sequence). The CDR3 runs 13 residues. With 5 bases removed from V and 2 bases from J, the gap between germline ends came to 9 bases. CDR3 protein: CASSTPGNYGYTF. The CDR3 DNA follows: TGTGCCAGCAGTACCCCAGGGAACTATGGCTACACCTTC.

This clone was seen only once. The chain joins TRBV29-1 to TRBJ2-1, with 9 bases that match TRBD2. The CDR3 is 15 amino acids. Per the germline V gene, CDR1 is SQVTM and CDR2 is ANQGSEA. V trimming: 0 bases; J trimming: 8 bases; junction bases outside the gene matches: 8. CDR3 sequence reads: CSVEENEREAYEQFF. CDR3 in DNA: TGCAGCGTTGAAGAGAACGAGCGGGAGGCCTATGAGCAGTTCTTC.

V gene TRBV5-1 combines with J gene TRBJ2-1; 8 nucleotides match TRBD2. Germline values: CDR1 SGHRS, CDR2 YFSETQ. V dropped 0 bases and J dropped 5; count of bases not matched to a gene: 7. The CDR3 extends over 16 amino acids. As DNA, the CDR3 is TGCGCCAGCAGCTTGGTCGAGACTAGCGCGGACAATGAGCAGTTCTTC. Its translation is CASSLVETSADNEQFF.

V is TRBV5-1 and J is TRBJ2-1, with 7 bases aligning to TRBD2. The J segment lost 6 bases and the V segment lost 0 bases, leaving 9 bases of the junction unmatched. In germline, CDR1 is SGHRS, CDR2 YFSETQ. The CDR3 runs 16 residues. DNA for the CDR3: TGCGCCAGCAGCTTGGCCGGGGCGGGGGAGACCAATGAGCAGTTCTTC. Its protein product is CASSLAGAGETNEQFF.

V and J are TRBV6-6 and TRBJ2-4, with 11 bases identical to TRBD2. Trimming at V came to 5 bases and at J to 8 bases, leaving 11 bases not matched to a gene. Germline V gene sequence: CDR1 MNHNY, CDR2 SVGAGI (reference sequence). The CDR3 length is 16 residues. The DNA of the CDR3 is TGTGCCAGCAGTATGGGGACTAGCGGATGGGGGGACATTCAGTACTTC. Protein product: CASSMGTSGWGDIQYF.